This T cell receptor (beta chain) was documented in a study of blood T cell repertoires in COVID-19. This CDR3 spans 13 amino acids. J was trimmed by 8 bases and V by 1 base; bases with no gene match: 5. CDR1 SGHNT and CDR2 YYREEE come from the germline V gene (reference sequence). Source study methods: Quantification of nucleated cells was approximated via reference gene primer amplification. TCRdb's table, derived via immunoSEQ multiplex PCR, lists solely in-frame clones and lacks some. That table furnishes V, J and clone size, whereas the DNA furnished D and trimming. Here the sample spans about 380,000 clones, around nine tenths being singletons.

V and J are TRBV5-4 and TRBJ1-1; 7 bases are shared with TRBD1. The source material was PBMCs or T cells enriched from blood (not recorded which). The sequence was collected from a woman aged 18-35 years who had recovered from COVID-19. The CDR3 sequence: CASSLSGGQEAFF. CDR3 in DNA: TGTGCCAGCAGCTTGAGTGGGGGACAGGAAGCTTTCTTT.